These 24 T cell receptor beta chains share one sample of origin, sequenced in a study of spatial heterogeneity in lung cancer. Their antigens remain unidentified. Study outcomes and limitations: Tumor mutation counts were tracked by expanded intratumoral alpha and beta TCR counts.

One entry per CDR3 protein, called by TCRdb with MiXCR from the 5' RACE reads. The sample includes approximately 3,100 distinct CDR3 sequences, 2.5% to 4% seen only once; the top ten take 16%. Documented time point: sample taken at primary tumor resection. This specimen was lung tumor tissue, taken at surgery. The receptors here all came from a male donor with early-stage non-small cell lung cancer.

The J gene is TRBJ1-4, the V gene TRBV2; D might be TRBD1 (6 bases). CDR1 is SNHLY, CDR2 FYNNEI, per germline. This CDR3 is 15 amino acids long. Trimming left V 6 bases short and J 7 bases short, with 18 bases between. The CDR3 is CASRKTGSSSEKLFF. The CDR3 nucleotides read TGTGCCAGCAGAAAAACAGGGTCAAGTAGTGAAAAACTGTTTTTT.

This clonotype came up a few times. This chain's CDR3 is CASSRTGYNEQFF. Written as DNA, the CDR3 is TGTGCCAGCAGCAGAACAGGGTACAATGAGCAGTTCTTC. The V and J genes are TRBV7-2 and TRBJ2-1, with a possible D match to TRBD1 (6 bases). The germline gives CDR1 SGHTA, CDR2 FQGNSA. Deletions cut 5 bases from V and 4 bases from J, with 9 bases between. The CDR3 consists of 13 residues.

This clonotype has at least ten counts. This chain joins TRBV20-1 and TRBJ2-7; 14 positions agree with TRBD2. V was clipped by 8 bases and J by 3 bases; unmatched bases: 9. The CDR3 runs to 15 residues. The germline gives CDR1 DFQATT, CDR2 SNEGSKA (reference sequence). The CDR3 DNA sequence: TGCAGTCTAATCCTCGGGACTAGCGGGGGCTACGAGCAGTACTTC. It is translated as CSLILGTSGGYEQYF.

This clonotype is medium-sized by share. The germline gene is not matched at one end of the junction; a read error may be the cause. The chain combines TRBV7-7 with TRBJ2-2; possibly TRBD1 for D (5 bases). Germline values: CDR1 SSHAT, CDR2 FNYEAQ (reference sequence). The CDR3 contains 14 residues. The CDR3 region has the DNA TGTGCTAGCAGCCTAAACCCAGGGTCCGGGGAGCTGTTTTTT. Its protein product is CASSLNPGSGELFF.

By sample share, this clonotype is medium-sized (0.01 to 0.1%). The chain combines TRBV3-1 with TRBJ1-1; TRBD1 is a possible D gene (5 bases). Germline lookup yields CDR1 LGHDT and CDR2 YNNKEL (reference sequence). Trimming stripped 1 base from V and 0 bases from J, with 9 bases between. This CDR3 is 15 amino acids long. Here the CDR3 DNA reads TGTGCCAGCAGCCAAGGACAGAGCATGAACACTGAAGCTTTCTTT. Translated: CASSQGQSMNTEAFF.

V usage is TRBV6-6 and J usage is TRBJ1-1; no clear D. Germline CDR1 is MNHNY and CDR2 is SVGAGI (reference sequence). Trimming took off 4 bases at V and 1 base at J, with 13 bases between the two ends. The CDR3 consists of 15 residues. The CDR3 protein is CASSSLDKSNTEAFF. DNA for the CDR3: TGTGCCAGCAGTTCACTAGACAAATCGAACACTGAAGCTTTCTTT.

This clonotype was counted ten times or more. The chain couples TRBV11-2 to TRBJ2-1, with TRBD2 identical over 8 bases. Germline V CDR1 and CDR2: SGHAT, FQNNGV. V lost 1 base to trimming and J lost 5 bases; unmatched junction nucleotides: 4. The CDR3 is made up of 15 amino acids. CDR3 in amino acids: CASSLGRGGHNEQFF. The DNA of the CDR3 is TGTGCCAGCAGCTTAGGCCGGGGGGGCCACAATGAGCAGTTCTTC.

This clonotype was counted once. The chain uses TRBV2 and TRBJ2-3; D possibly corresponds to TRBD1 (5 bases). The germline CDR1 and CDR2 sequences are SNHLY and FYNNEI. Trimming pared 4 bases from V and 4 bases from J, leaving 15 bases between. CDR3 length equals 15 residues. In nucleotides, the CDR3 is TGTGCCAGCAGTGGTCAGGGAATCGGTGCAGATACGCAGTATTTT. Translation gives CASSGQGIGADTQYF. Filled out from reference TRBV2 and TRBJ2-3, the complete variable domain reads EPEVTQTPSHQVTQMGQEVILRCVPISNHLYFYWYRQILGQKVEFLVSFYNNEISEKSEIFDDQFSVERPDGSNFTLKIRSTKLEDSAMYFCASSGQGIGADTQYFGPGTRLTVL.

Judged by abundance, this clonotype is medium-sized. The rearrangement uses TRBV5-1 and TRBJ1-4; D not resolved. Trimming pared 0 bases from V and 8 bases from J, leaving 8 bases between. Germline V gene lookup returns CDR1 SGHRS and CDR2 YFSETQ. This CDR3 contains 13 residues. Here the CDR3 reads CASSLAGGEKLFF. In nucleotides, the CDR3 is TGCGCCAGCAGCTTGGCGGGCGGCGAAAAACTGTTTTTT.

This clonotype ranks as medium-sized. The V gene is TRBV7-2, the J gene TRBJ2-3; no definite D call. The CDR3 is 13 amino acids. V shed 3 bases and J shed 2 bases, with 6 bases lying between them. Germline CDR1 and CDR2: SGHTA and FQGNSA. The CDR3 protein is CASSLAHTDTQYF. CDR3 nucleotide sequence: TGTGCCAGCAGCTTGGCCCACACAGATACGCAGTATTTT.

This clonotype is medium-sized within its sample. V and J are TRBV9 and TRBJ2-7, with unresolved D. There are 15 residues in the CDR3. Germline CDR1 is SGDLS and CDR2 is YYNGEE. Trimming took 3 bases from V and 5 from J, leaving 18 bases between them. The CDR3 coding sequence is TGTGCCAGCAGCGCTCGAATTGGTGGGTGGGACGAGCAGTACTTC. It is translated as CASSARIGGWDEQYF.

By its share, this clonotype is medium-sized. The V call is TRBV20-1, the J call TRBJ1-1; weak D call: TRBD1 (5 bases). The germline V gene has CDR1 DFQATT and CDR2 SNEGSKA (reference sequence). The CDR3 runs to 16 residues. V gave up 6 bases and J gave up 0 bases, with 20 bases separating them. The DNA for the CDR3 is TGCAGTGCCGTCCCCGCGGGGCGCCGAATGAACACTGAAGCTTTCTTT. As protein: CSAVPAGRRMNTEAFF.

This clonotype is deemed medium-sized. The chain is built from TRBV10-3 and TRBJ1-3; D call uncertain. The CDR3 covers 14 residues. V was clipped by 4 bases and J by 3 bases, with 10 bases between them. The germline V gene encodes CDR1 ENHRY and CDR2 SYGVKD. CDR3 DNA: TGTGCCATCAGTGGCGGAGTTGATGGAAACACCATATATTTT. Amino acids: CAISGGVDGNTIYF.

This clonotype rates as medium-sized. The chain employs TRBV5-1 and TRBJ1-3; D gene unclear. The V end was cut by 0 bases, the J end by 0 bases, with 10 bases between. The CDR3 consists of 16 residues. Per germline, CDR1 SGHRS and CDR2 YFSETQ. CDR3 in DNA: TGCGCCAGCAGCTTGGCCAGCGGTGACTCTGGAAACACCATATATTTT. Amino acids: CASSLASGDSGNTIYF.

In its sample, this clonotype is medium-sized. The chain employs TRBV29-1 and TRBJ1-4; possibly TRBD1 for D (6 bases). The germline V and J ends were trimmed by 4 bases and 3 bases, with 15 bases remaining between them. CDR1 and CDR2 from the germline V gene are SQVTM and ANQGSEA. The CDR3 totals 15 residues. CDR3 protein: CSVVIFRGSNEKLFF. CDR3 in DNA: TGCAGCGTTGTAATTTTCAGGGGATCTAATGAAAAACTGTTTTTT.

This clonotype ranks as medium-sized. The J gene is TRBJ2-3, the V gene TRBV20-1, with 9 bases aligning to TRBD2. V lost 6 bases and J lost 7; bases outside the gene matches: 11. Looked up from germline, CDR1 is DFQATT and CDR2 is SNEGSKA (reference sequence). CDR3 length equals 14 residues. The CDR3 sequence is CSAWDSGSLHTQYF. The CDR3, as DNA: TGCAGTGCCTGGGATAGCGGGAGTCTACATACGCAGTATTTT.

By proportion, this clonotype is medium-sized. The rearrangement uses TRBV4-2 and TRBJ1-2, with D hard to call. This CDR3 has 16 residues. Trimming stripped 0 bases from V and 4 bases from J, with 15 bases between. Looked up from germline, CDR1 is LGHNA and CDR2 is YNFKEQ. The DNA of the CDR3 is TGTGCCAGCAGCCAAGATCGTCGGGGATCCGGCTATGGCTACACCTTC. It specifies CASSQDRRGSGYGYTF.

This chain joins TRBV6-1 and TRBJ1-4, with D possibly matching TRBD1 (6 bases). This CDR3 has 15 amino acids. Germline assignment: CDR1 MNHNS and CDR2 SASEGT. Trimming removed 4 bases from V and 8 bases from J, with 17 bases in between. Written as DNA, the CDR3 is TGTGCCAGCAGTGCGGCGGTCAGGGGAGGGGAAAAACTGTTTTTT. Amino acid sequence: CASSAAVRGGEKLFF.

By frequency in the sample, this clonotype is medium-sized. The CDR3 is CSAPLGQITTEAFF. CDR3 coding DNA: TGCAGTGCTCCGCTGGGACAGATTACCACTGAAGCTTTCTTT. V usage is TRBV20-1 and J usage is TRBJ1-1; 7 bases align to TRBD1. The germline CDR1 and CDR2 sequences are DFQATT and SNEGSKA (reference sequence). The CDR3 covers 14 residues. Trimming took 5 bases from V and 4 from J; bases not matched to a gene: 10.

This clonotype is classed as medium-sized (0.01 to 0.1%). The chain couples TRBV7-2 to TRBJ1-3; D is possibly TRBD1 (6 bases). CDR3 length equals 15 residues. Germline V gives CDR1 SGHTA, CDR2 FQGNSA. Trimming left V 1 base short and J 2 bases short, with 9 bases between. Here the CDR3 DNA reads TGTGCCAGCAGCTTAGACAGGGTAGCTGGAAACACCATATATTTT. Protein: CASSLDRVAGNTIYF.

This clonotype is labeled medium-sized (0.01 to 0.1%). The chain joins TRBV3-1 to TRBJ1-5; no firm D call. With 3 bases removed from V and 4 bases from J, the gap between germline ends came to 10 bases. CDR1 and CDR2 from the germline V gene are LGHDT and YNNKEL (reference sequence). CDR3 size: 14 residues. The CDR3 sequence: CASSHGRQNQPQHF. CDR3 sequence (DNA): TGTGCCAGCAGCCACGGCAGACAAAATCAGCCCCAGCATTTT.

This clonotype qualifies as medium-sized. The CDR3 protein is CASRREAGEGTEAFF. The CDR3 DNA reads TGTGCCAGCAGGCGGGAGGCAGGGGAAGGCACTGAAGCTTTCTTT. The chain links TRBV6-1 to TRBJ1-1, with D perhaps TRBD1 (6 bases). The germline CDR1 and CDR2 sequences are MNHNS and SASEGT. The CDR3 is made up of 15 amino acids. Trimming took 6 bases from V and 4 from J, leaving 18 bases between them.

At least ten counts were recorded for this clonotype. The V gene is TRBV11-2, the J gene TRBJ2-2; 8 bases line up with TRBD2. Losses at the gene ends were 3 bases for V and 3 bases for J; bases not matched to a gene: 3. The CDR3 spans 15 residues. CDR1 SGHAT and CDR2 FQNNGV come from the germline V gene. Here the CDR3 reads CASSLRRGDTGELFF. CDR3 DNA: TGTGCCAGCAGCTTGAGGCGGGGGGACACCGGGGAGCTGTTTTTT.

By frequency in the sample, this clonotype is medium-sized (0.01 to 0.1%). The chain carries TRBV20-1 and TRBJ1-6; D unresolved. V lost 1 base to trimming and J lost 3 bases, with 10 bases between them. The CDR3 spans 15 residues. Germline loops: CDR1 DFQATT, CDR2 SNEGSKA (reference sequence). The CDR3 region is CSARVPVNYNSPLHF. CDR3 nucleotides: TGCAGTGCTAGAGTCCCAGTAAACTATAATTCACCCCTCCACTTT.